This T cell receptor (beta chain) was captured in a study of blood T cell repertoires in COVID-19. Overall study context: The study drew acute and convalescent COVID-19 samples from the United States, Italy and Spain. PBMCs, B-cell-depleted T cells, or T cells were the source of the cDNA or gDNA that made up the material.

In the original workflow: Amplified reference gene primers provided the basis for estimating nucleated cell counts. Sequenced by immunoSEQ multiplex PCR; TCRdb stores in-frame clones only, minus some. V and J calls and clone size are as listed in that table; D and trimming were resolved from the DNA. The repertoire consists of more than 85,000 clones, with nearly 80% occurring once and the leading ten covering 15% to 20%. The CDR3 is 16 residues long. J gave up 6 bases and V 8 bases, and 9 bases lay outside the gene matches. CDR1 is SNHLY, CDR2 FYNNEI, per germline. The origin of this receptor is a woman of 80 years or more with active or convalescent COVID-19. Sequenced: peripheral blood. This sequence joins TRBV2 and TRBJ1-6, with 11 bases lining up with TRBD1. DNA for the CDR3: TGTGCCAGCCGCGCACAGGACAGGGGGCGTAATTCACCCCTCCACTTT. Its protein product is CASRAQDRGRNSPLHF.